Listed below are T cell receptor beta chains from one sample, sequenced in a study of cytomegalovirus exposure and HLA in healthy donors. Libraries were prepared by immunoSEQ multiplex PCR; TCRdb keeps only in-frame clonotypes and omits some of them. The sample includes 110,000 to 150,000 clones, roughly 88% of them seen just once. Sequencing was carried out using PBMCs. These receptor sequences come from a woman between 18 and 29 years old in good health and CMV-seropositive. Each CDR3 is given with its conserved first and last residue. A D gene is named only where the DNA matches it firmly. Some rows mark clone size as missing; the rest say once, few, many or name a class of expanded clone.

TGTGCCAGCAGCGTAGCTGCGGCGGGAGTAACCGGGGAGCTGTTTTTT | CASSVAAAGVTGELFF | TRBV9 | TRBD2 | TRBJ2-2 | -
TGCGCCAGCAGTGCATACAGGGGGGATACGCAGTATTTT | CASSAYRGDTQYF | TRBV5-1 | TRBD1 | TRBJ2-3 | -
TGTGCCAGCAGTTACTCGGTGGTAGCGGGAAGGGAGACCCAGTACTTC | CASSYSVVAGRETQYF | TRBV6-5 | TRBD2 | TRBJ2-5 | -
TGTGCCAGCAGCCACCGGGACAGGGGTGAAGCTTTCTTT | CASSHRDRGEAFF | TRBV7-9 | TRBD1 | TRBJ1-1 | -
TGTGCCAGCAGCTACCTGGCCAGGGTCCAGCAGCCCCAGCATTTT | CASSYLARVQQPQHF | TRBV7-8 | - | TRBJ1-5 | -
TGTGCCATCAGTCTCGGACAGGAGGTGGAGACCCAGTACTTC | CAISLGQEVETQYF | TRBV10-3 | TRBD1 | TRBJ2-5 | -
TGTGCCAGCAGCTTAGATCTGCGCAGGTCCTACAATGAGCAGTTCTTC | CASSLDLRRSYNEQFF | TRBV11-2 | - | TRBJ2-1 | -
TGTGCCAGCAGCAGCACAGGAACTGGAGCTTTCTTT | CASSSTGTGAFF | TRBV27 | - | TRBJ1-1 | once
TGTGCCAGCAGCGAGGGGGACAGGGCTAACTATGGCTACACCTTC | CASSEGDRANYGYTF | TRBV9 | TRBD1 | TRBJ1-2 | -
TGTGCCAGCAGTGAAGAAGTGGGGGGGACATTGTTCTTC | CASSEEVGGTLFF | TRBV6-1 | - | TRBJ2-1 | -
TGTGCCAGCAGCACCGGAATAAAGGGGTCTTCACCCCTCCACTTT | CASSTGIKGSSPLHF | TRBV28 | - | TRBJ1-6 | -
TGTGCCAGCAGCCCCGGGACACGGAAGCCCTACGAGCAGTACTTC | CASSPGTRKPYEQYF | TRBV7-9 | - | TRBJ2-7 | once
TGTGCCAGCAGTACCCTAGCGGTGAGCTCCTACAATGAGCAGTTCTTC | CASSTLAVSSYNEQFF | TRBV27 | TRBD2 | TRBJ2-1 | -
TGTGCCAGCAGTTTAACTATCCGACTAGCGGGGGCCGGGGGAGAGACCCAGTACTTC | CASSLTIRLAGAGGETQYF | TRBV27 | TRBD2 | TRBJ2-5 | -
TGCGCCAGCAGCCAAGGGGCAACGACAGACACTGAAGCTTTCTTT | CASSQGATTDTEAFF | TRBV5-1 | - | TRBJ1-1 | -
TGCGCCAGCAGCCAGGACTCGGTCAGGGGAGACGACACCATATATTTT | CASSQDSVRGDDTIYF | TRBV4-1 | - | TRBJ1-3 | -
TGTGCCAGCAGTGTTGCCCTAAGAAGGGAGTCCTACGAGCAGTACTTC | CASSVALRRESYEQYF | TRBV27 | - | TRBJ2-7 | -
TGTGCCACCAGCAGAGATCGGCTAGCGGGGAGGGAGCAGTTCTTC | CATSRDRLAGREQFF | TRBV15 | TRBD2 | TRBJ2-1 | -
TGTGCCAGCAGTTACGGGGGGGGGACAGGGACGGAGACCCAGTACTTC | CASSYGGGTGTETQYF | TRBV6-5 | TRBD1 | TRBJ2-5 | -
TGTGCCAGCAGTTTAAGCCAGGGGTACTATGGCTACACCTTC | CASSLSQGYYGYTF | TRBV27 | - | TRBJ1-2 | -
TGTGCCAGCAGCCACCTCCCGGACAGGCGGGGAACTGAAGCTTTCTTT | CASSHLPDRRGTEAFF | TRBV13 | TRBD1 | TRBJ1-1 | -
TGTGCCAGCTCACCAGCAGGGCGGAATCAGCCCCAGCATTTT | CASSPAGRNQPQHF | TRBV18 | - | TRBJ1-5 | -
TGTGCCAGCAGCTTAACTAGCGGGATTCCTCAAGAGACCCAGTACTTC | CASSLTSGIPQETQYF | TRBV7-8 | TRBD2 | TRBJ2-5 | -